This TCR beta chain was identified during a study of cytomegalovirus exposure and HLA in healthy donors. V was shortened by 7 bases and J by 2 bases, with 9 bases between the two germline ends. Germline V lookup: CDR1 SEHNR, CDR2 FQNEAQ (reference sequence). CDR3 length equals 13 residues. Of note for this clone: Its antigen is still unknown.

The PCR was carried out with 60 Vbeta primers and 13 Jbeta primers. Using immunoSEQ multiplex PCR, the repertoire was profiled, and TCRdb retains in-frame clones only, with some absent. The table includes around 150,000 clones, 79% detected once. Study results and caveats: Among TCR beta chains, those listed as cytomegalovirus-associated numbered over 150.

The sample comprised PBMCs. This TCR was sampled from a man aged 45-65 years in good health and CMV-seropositive. This chain connects TRBV7-9 to TRBJ1-5, with D maybe TRBD1 (6 bases). The CDR3 DNA reads as TGTGCCAGCAAGGGGGGGGGCAATCAGCCCCAGCATTTT. As protein: CASKGGGNQPQHF.